Presented here are 32 T cell receptor beta chains from one specimen sequenced in a study of T cell repertoires in cytomegalovirus infection. Using its own MiXCR run on the reads, TCRdb lists one record per CDR3 protein. The sample lists about 440,000 distinct CDR3 sequences; approximately 33% were seen once. The sample consisted of PBMCs. The receptors originated from a human donor in good health (CMV status not recorded). Some clones in this sample may be carry-over from other donors' samples.

CDR3 coding DNA: TGTGCCAGCAGCTGGGACAGGGAGTCAAACACCATATATTTT. Translated: CASSWDRESNTIYF. This chain uses TRBV5-6 with TRBJ1-3, with TRBD1 matching over 9 bases. From germline, CDR1 is SGHDT and CDR2 YYEEEE. Losses at the gene ends were 3 bases for V and 6 bases for J; bases not matched to a gene: 4. The CDR3 contains 14 residues.

Ten or more counts support this clonotype. J is TRBJ2-1 and V is TRBV7-2; 7 bases agree with TRBD2. CDR3 size: 16 residues. Looked up from germline, CDR1 is SGHTA and CDR2 is FQGNSA. V gave up 2 bases and J gave up 6 bases; unmatched junction bases: 10. The CDR3 DNA is TGTGCCAGCAGCTTACCCCCACTAGCGTTTTCCAATGAGCAGTTCTTC. Its protein is CASSLPPLAFSNEQFF. The variable domain in full, completed from reference TRBV7-2 and TRBJ2-1, reads GAGVSQSPSNKVTEKGKDVELRCDPISGHTALYWYRQSLGQGLEFLIYFQGNSAPDKSGLPSDRFSAERTGGSVSTLTIQRTQQEDSAVYLCASSLPPLAFSNEQFFGPGTRLTVL.

The chain joins TRBV7-6 to TRBJ2-3; D might be TRBD1 or TRBD2, each matching 6 bases. The CDR3 extends over 19 amino acids. The V gene's germline CDR1 is SGHVS and CDR2 FNYEAQ. V lost 5 bases and J lost 4, with 28 bases in between. CDR3 sequence: CASSPRVGLLGGQADTQYF. The CDR3 nucleotides read TGTGCCAGCAGCCCAAGAGTTGGGCTGCTGGGGGGCCAGGCAGATACGCAGTATTTT.

This clonotype has more than one count but fewer than ten. The chain recombines TRBV12-3 or TRBV12-4 with TRBJ1-1, with D possibly TRBD1 on 6 matching bases. The CDR3 has 13 residues. V shed 7 bases and J shed 3 bases, with 12 bases lying between them. The CDR3 DNA follows: TGTGCCAGCACGGTAACAGGGTACACTGAAGCTTTCTTT. Translation gives CASTVTGYTEAFF.

V and J are TRBV15 and TRBJ1-2, with 8 bases fitting TRBD1. V trimming: 5 bases; J trimming: 2 bases; junction bases outside the gene matches: 7. In germline, CDR1 is LNHNV, CDR2 YYDKDF (reference sequence). The CDR3 sequence is 15 residues long. The CDR3 DNA reads as TGTGCCACCAGCTTCAGGACAGGGAGGAACTATGGCTACACCTTC. Its protein is CATSFRTGRNYGYTF.

This clonotype has more than one count but fewer than ten. The rearrangement uses TRBV11-2 and TRBJ1-1, with unresolved D. Deletions cut 5 bases from V and 2 bases from J, with 6 bases between. CDR1 SGHAT and CDR2 FQNNGV come from the germline V gene. CDR3 length: 12 amino acids. The CDR3 region is CASSNLNTEAFF. The CDR3 region has the DNA TGTGCCAGCAGCAACCTCAACACTGAAGCTTTCTTT. Together with reference TRBV11-2 and TRBJ1-1, the CDR3 gives the full variable domain: EAGVAQSPRYKIIEKRQSVAFWCNPISGHATLYWYQQILGQGPKLLIQFQNNGVVDDSQLPKDRFSAERLKGVDSTLKIQPAKLEDSAVYLCASSNLNTEAFFGQGTRLTVV.

The V gene is TRBV27, the J gene TRBJ1-5, with D hard to call. The V gene lost 2 bases and the J gene lost 5 bases, with 7 bases spanning the gap. The CDR3 spans 13 residues. From germline, CDR1 is MNHEY and CDR2 SMNVEV (reference sequence). The CDR3 DNA reads TGTGCCAGCAGTTTAGGAATCTATCAGCCCCAGCATTTT. Its translation is CASSLGIYQPQHF.

Only a few counts were recorded for this clonotype. The chain employs TRBV28 and TRBJ1-5; D is unresolved. The CDR3 consists of 13 residues. Looked up from germline, CDR1 is MDHEN and CDR2 is SYDVKM. V was cut by 7 bases and J by 4 bases, with 11 bases left in between. CDR3 in DNA: TGTGCCAGCACCCAGGTGGCAAATCAGCCCCAGCATTTT. Translated: CASTQVANQPQHF. Full variable domain (missing parts from reference TRBV28 and TRBJ1-5): DVKVTQSSRYLVKRTGEKVFLECVQDMDHENMFWYRQDPGLGLRLIYFSYDVKMKEKGDIPEGYSVSREKKERFSLILESASTNQTSMYLCASTQVANQPQHFGDGTRLSIL.

The V call is TRBV6-2 or TRBV6-3, the J call TRBJ2-5; D remains ambiguous. With 8 bases removed from V and 10 bases from J, the gap between germline ends came to 11 bases. The germline CDR1 and CDR2 sequences are MNHEY and SVGEGT. CDR3 length: 10 residues. The CDR3 loop reads CASGSVVQYF. CDR3 bases: TGTGCCAGCGGCAGCGTTGTCCAGTACTTC.

In its sample, this clonotype was seen many times. V is TRBV7-2 and J is TRBJ1-2, with no clear D. This CDR3 is built from 15 residues. Germline-derived CDR1 and CDR2 are SGHTA and FQGNSA. Trimming removed 5 bases from V and 7 bases from J, with 20 bases in between. The CDR3 DNA follows: TGTGCCAGCAGCCCTATCGCGGGGAGTCGAGGTGGCTACACCTTC. This translates into CASSPIAGSRGGYTF. The full variable domain, its missing parts supplied by reference TRBV7-2 and TRBJ1-2, is GAGVSQSPSNKVTEKGKDVELRCDPISGHTALYWYRQSLGQGLEFLIYFQGNSAPDKSGLPSDRFSAERTGGSVSTLTIQRTQQEDSAVYLCASSPIAGSRGGYTFGSGTRLTVV.

This clonotype was seen a single time. A much larger clone differs by one base, so this may be a read error. The V and J genes are TRBV7-2 and TRBJ2-1; no reliable D call. From germline, CDR1 is SGHTA and CDR2 FQGNSA. The CDR3 is 12 amino acids. Here the CDR3 DNA reads TGTGCCAGCAGCCAAGGTATCTATGAGCATTTCTTC. Translation gives CASSQGIYEHFF.

The rearrangement uses TRBV18 and TRBJ1-2; 7 bases are a match to TRBD1. The CDR3 length is 14 residues. V was clipped by 5 bases and J by 8 bases; unmatched bases: 11. Germline lookup yields CDR1 KGHSH and CDR2 LQKENI. CDR3 loop: CASSIRTGEGGYTF. In DNA form, the CDR3 reads TGTGCCAGCTCAATCAGGACAGGCGAAGGGGGCTACACCTTC.

This clonotype was observed a few times. V gene TRBV7-9 combines with J gene TRBJ1-1; TRBD1 might be the D (6 bases). V was clipped by 5 bases and J by 6 bases, with 22 bases between them. The CDR3 contains 16 residues. Germline assignment: CDR1 SEHNR and CDR2 FQNEAQ (reference sequence). The CDR3 loop is CASSPPRGGQAAEAFF. The CDR3 DNA sequence: TGTGCCAGCAGCCCTCCCCGGGGGGGGCAGGCCGCTGAAGCTTTCTTT.

The V and J genes are TRBV29-1 and TRBJ2-3, with TRBD2 matching over 8 bases. V lost 6 bases to trimming and J lost 3 bases; unmatched junction nucleotides: 8. CDR1 and CDR2 from the germline V gene are SQVTM and ANQGSEA. The CDR3 totals 14 residues. The CDR3 nucleotides read TGCAGCGTCGAATTAGCGGGGAGAACAGATACGCAGTATTTT. It codes for CSVELAGRTDTQYF.

Remarks on this clonotype: Being one base from a much bigger clone, this may be a read error. This rearrangement joins TRBV7-2 to TRBJ1-1, with TRBD1 as a possible D gene (5 bases). The germline V gene encodes CDR1 SGHTA and CDR2 FQGNSA. The CDR3 consists of 15 residues. The CDR3 here is CASSSGPLMNTVAFF. In nucleotides, the CDR3 is TGTGCCAGCAGCTCGGGACCCTTAATGAACACTGTAGCTTTCTTT.

There are a few counts of this clonotype. The rearrangement uses TRBV24-1 and TRBJ2-3; the match to TRBD1 covers 7 bases. V shed 3 bases, J shed 2 bases, and the junction held 7 bases outside the gene matches. Germline V CDR1 and CDR2: KGHDR, SFDVKD. The CDR3 runs to 16 residues. The CDR3: CATSDGPGQNTDTQYF. CDR3 nucleotide sequence: TGTGCCACCAGTGATGGACCGGGACAGAACACAGATACGCAGTATTTT.

The chain is built from TRBV6-1 and TRBJ2-1, with 11 bases lining up with TRBD2. There are 17 residues in the CDR3. Germline CDR1 reads MNHNS; CDR2 reads SASEGT. V lost 3 bases, J lost 8 bases, and 12 bases stayed unmatched. The CDR3 loop is CASSDGGVAGGLDEQFF. The CDR3 DNA is TGTGCCAGCAGTGACGGGGGGGTAGCGGGGGGGCTGGATGAGCAGTTCTTC.

This clonotype was recorded many times. The V call is TRBV25-1, the J call TRBJ1-1; tentatively, D is TRBD1 (6 bases). CDR1 is MGHDK and CDR2 is SYGVNS in the germline V gene. This CDR3 region has 13 residues. V was cut by 3 bases and J by 6 bases, with 11 bases left in between. CDR3 residues: CASSDRGFSEAFF. As DNA, the CDR3 is TGTGCCAGCAGTGACAGGGGTTTCTCTGAAGCTTTCTTT.

V is TRBV5-4 and J is TRBJ2-2; tentatively, D is TRBD2 (7 bases). This CDR3 region has 16 residues. The V gene lost 4 bases and the J gene lost 0 bases, with 13 bases spanning the gap. Germline V lookup: CDR1 SGHNT, CDR2 YYREEE (reference sequence). The CDR3 loop is CASSQGTIPNTGELFF. CDR3 nucleotide sequence: TGTGCCAGCAGCCAGGGGACTATCCCGAACACCGGGGAGCTGTTTTTT.

The table lists this clonotype with a few counts. The chain has TRBV6-2 or TRBV6-3 and TRBJ2-7, with TRBD1 matching 8 bases. Germline lookup yields CDR1 MNHEY and CDR2 SVGEGT. The CDR3 totals 18 residues. The V segment lost 2 bases and the J segment 2 bases; nucleotides outside the gene matches: 14. The CDR3 protein is CASSYSGPMDRVPYEQYF. The DNA of the CDR3 is TGTGCCAGCAGTTACAGTGGCCCAATGGACAGGGTACCCTACGAGCAGTACTTC.

CDR3 sequence reads: CASSRGTGNIQYF. The CDR3 DNA follows: TGTGCCAGCAGCCGTGGGACAGGGAACATTCAGTACTTC. This rearrangement joins TRBV7-2 to TRBJ2-4; 9 bases match TRBD1. CDR1 SGHTA and CDR2 FQGNSA come from the germline V gene. CDR3 size: 13 residues. V lost 5 bases to trimming and J lost 7 bases; unmatched junction nucleotides: 3.

About this clonotype itself: The junction and the germline gene differ at one end; a read error may be behind it. The chain uses TRBV14 and TRBJ2-5; D is uncertain. Germline V gives CDR1 SGHDN, CDR2 FVKESK. The CDR3 is 12 residues long. This CDR3 is CASRHLFETQYF. CDR3 DNA: TGTGCCAGCCGCCACCTTTTTGAGACCCAGTACTTC. The whole variable domain, remainder taken from reference TRBV14 and TRBJ2-5, is EAGVTQFPSHSVIEKGQTVTLRCDPISGHDNLYWYRRVMGKEIKFLLHFVKESKQDESGMPNNRFLAERTGGTYSTLKVQPAELEDSGVYFCASRHLFETQYFGPGTRLLVL.

This clonotype was observed a handful of times. The rearrangement joins TRBV29-1 to TRBJ1-2, with TRBD1 identical over 9 bases. V lost 3 bases to trimming and J lost 9 bases; unmatched junction nucleotides: 5. This CDR3 is 12 amino acids long. Germline CDR1 reads SQVTM; CDR2 reads ANQGSEA. For the CDR3, the DNA is TGCAGCGTTGATGGACAGGGGATAAGCTACACCTTC. Protein: CSVDGQGISYTF.

The chain is built from TRBV6-6 and TRBJ2-5, with D perhaps being TRBD1 or TRBD2 (6 bases each). The CDR3 covers 13 residues. Germline V gene lookup returns CDR1 MNHNY and CDR2 SVGAGI (reference sequence). The V end lost 2 bases, the J end lost 5 bases, and 9 bases lay between the germline ends. The CDR3 is CASSYPGAETQYF. The DNA for the CDR3 is TGTGCCAGCAGTTACCCGGGGGCGGAGACCCAGTACTTC.

The chain combines TRBV20-1 with TRBJ2-3; 10 nucleotides align to TRBD2. The germline CDR1 and CDR2 sequences are DFQATT and SNEGSKA (reference sequence). CDR3 size: 12 residues. The CDR3 is CSGTSGTDTQYF. CDR3 DNA: TGCAGCGGGACTAGCGGCACAGATACGCAGTATTTT.

For this clonotype: A clone one base away is much larger, so this may be a read error. The final CDR3 position lacks the conserved phenylalanine or tryptophan, pointing to a likely read error. V and J are TRBV7-8 and TRBJ2-5, with 10 bases matching TRBD1. There are 15 residues in the CDR3. V was pared by 5 bases and J by 3 bases, with 6 bases of the junction left unmatched. CDR1 and CDR2 from the germline V gene are SGHVS and FQNEAQ. CDR3 in DNA: TGTGCCAGCAGCCCTACCGGACAGGGGGAAGAGACCCAGTACTTA. Translated: CASSPTGQGEETQYL.

This clonotype showed up just a few times. The gene calls are TRBV28 and TRBJ1-5, with 7 bases aligning to TRBD1. The length of the CDR3 is 14 residues. V lost 7 bases to trimming and J lost 7 bases; unmatched junction nucleotides: 10. The germline CDR1 and CDR2 sequences are MDHEN and SYDVKM. This CDR3 reads CASTPHRGIQPQHF. In DNA, the CDR3 is TGTGCCAGCACTCCTCACAGGGGTATCCAGCCCCAGCATTTT. Filled out from reference TRBV28 and TRBJ1-5, the complete variable domain reads DVKVTQSSRYLVKRTGEKVFLECVQDMDHENMFWYRQDPGLGLRLIYFSYDVKMKEKGDIPEGYSVSREKKERFSLILESASTNQTSMYLCASTPHRGIQPQHFGDGTRLSIL.

V gene TRBV25-1 combines with J gene TRBJ1-1; tentatively, D is TRBD1 (6 bases). Trimming shortened V by 2 bases and J by 0 bases, and 13 bases separated the two germline ends. Germline V lookup: CDR1 MGHDK, CDR2 SYGVNS. The CDR3 length is 16 residues. CDR3 sequence: CASSETGRALNTEAFF. In nucleotides, the CDR3 is TGTGCCAGCAGTGAAACAGGGAGGGCCTTGAACACTGAAGCTTTCTTT.

Regarding this clonotype: A junction end diverges from the germline sequence, so it may reflect a read error. The V and J genes are TRBV6-1 and TRBJ2-5; possible D gene TRBD2, 6 bases. Germline assignment: CDR1 MNHNS and CDR2 SASEGT. The CDR3 length is 16 residues. In DNA, the CDR3 is TGTGCCAGCACATCACTGGGGTCCGGGAGCCAAGAGAACCAGTACTTC. Protein sequence: CASTSLGSGSQENQYF.

This rearrangement joins TRBV29-1 to TRBJ2-7, with TRBD2 identical over 7 bases. CDR3 length equals 12 residues. With 3 bases clipped from V and 8 bases from J, the junction kept 7 bases outside the gene matches. Germline-derived CDR1 and CDR2 are SQVTM and ANQGSEA. The CDR3 region is CSVDLLGGQQYF. CDR3 DNA: TGCAGCGTTGACCTCTTGGGAGGGCAGCAGTACTTC.

In regard to this clonotype: Its ends do not fully match the called genes, so a read error is possible. The chain has TRBV28 and TRBJ2-2; perhaps TRBD2 as D (5 bases). CDR1 and CDR2 (germline): MDHEN, SYDVKM. The CDR3 length is 12 residues. The CDR3 nucleotides are TGTGCAAGCAGTCCCGCTACCGGGGAGATGTTTTTT. Protein product: CASSPATGEMFF.

The gene calls are TRBV11-2 and TRBJ2-1; 13 positions agree with TRBD2. The J segment lost 7 bases and the V segment lost 5 bases, leaving 8 bases of the junction unmatched. This CDR3 has 16 residues. Germline V CDR1 and CDR2: SGHAT, FQNNGV. CDR3 region: CASSTRLAGGRNEQFF. In nucleotides, the CDR3 is TGTGCCAGCAGCACCCGACTAGCGGGGGGAAGGAATGAGCAGTTCTTC.